The clone carrying this T cell receptor (beta chain) was picked up a small number of times. The data are from a study of early stage breast cancer tumors. The germline CDR1 and CDR2 sequences are SGHDN and FVKESK. The CDR3 is 21 amino acids. The trim removed 1 base at V and 7 bases at J, leaving 22 bases unmatched. This table comes from immunoSEQ multiplex PCR, and its TCRdb copy is limited to in-frame clones, with some not included. The sample gives around 30,000 clones, more than 65% of which show up once; roughly 9.1% is in the top ten. This sequence originates from a person aged 25 to 39 with breast cancer. The V gene is TRBV14, the J gene TRBJ2-7; 13 bases are shared with TRBD2. The sample comprised breast tumor tissue. As DNA, the CDR3 is TGTGCCAGCAGCCAAGGAACCCTGGGCTTTACTAGCGGGAGGGCCGGGGCGGAGCAGTACTTC. Protein sequence: CASSQGTLGFTSGRAGAEQYF.